The clone carrying this T cell receptor beta chain was counted between two and nine times. This specimen comes from a study of T cells in Graves' hyperthyroidism and ophthalmopathy. Amplification targeted TCR beta CDR3 regions from RNA transcripts. Initially, a first-round RT-PCR of the TCR CDR3 employed the HTBI primer set. Using its own MiXCR run on the multiplex PCR reads, TCRdb lists one record per CDR3 protein. This sample carries hundreds of thousands of distinct CDR3 sequences, roughly 15% of them seen once, and the ten largest clones take 13%. The diagnoses drew upon clinical symptoms, serum thyroxine and TRAb, thyroid ultrasound and orbital computed tomography. Trimming took 8 bases from V and 3 from J; bases not matched to a gene: 9. The CDR3 covers 15 residues. Germline CDR1 SGHRS, CDR2 YFSETQ.

The sequence was obtained from a man aged 18 to 29 with Graves' ophthalmopathy. The sequencing input was blood. This chain links TRBV5-1 with TRBJ1-4; TRBD1 agrees at 8 bases. CDR3 region: CASKMTGAPNEKLFF. The CDR3 nucleotides are TGCGCCAGTAAGATGACAGGGGCTCCTAATGAAAAACTGTTTTTT.